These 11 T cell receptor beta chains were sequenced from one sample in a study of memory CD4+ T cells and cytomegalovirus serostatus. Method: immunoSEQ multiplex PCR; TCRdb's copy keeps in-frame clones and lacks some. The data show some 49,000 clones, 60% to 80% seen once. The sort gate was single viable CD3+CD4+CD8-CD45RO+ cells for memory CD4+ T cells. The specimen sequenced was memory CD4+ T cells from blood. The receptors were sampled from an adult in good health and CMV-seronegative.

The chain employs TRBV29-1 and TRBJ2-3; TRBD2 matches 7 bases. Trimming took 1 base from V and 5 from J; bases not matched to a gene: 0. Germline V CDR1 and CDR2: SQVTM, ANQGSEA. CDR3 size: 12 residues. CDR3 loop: CSVEAGGDTQYF. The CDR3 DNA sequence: TGCAGCGTTGAAGCGGGGGGAGATACGCAGTATTTT.

The CDR3 DNA follows: TGTGCCAGCAGTTTATCCGAGGGCCTGGTAGCTTTCTTT. This gives the protein CASSLSEGLVAFF. The V and J genes are TRBV28 and TRBJ1-1; D gene uncertain. V shed 1 base and J shed 10 bases, with 13 bases lying between them. Germline V CDR1 and CDR2: MDHEN, SYDVKM. This CDR3 is built from 13 residues.

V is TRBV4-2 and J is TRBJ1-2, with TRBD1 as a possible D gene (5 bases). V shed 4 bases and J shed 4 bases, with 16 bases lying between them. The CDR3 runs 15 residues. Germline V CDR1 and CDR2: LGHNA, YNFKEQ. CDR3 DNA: TGTGCCAGCAGCCGTACAATCGACAGAGGCTATGGCTACACCTTC. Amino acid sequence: CASSRTIDRGYGYTF.

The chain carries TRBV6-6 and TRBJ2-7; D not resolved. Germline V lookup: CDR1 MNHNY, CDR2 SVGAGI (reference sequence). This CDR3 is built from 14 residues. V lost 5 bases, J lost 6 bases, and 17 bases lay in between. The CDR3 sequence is CASSPGSRLLEQYF. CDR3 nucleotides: TGTGCCAGCAGTCCCGGATCCCGCCTCCTCGAGCAGTACTTC.

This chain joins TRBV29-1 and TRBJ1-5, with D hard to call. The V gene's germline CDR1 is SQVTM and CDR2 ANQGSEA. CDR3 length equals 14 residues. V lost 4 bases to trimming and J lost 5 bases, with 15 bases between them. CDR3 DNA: TGCAGCGTTGTCTTCGGGAATCGAGATCAGCCCCAGCATTTT. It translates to CSVVFGNRDQPQHF.

This CDR3 is CASSVTGHLGQPQHF. CDR3 bases: TGTGCCAGCAGCGTAACTGGGCACCTTGGTCAGCCCCAGCATTTT. The chain links TRBV9 to TRBJ1-5; no clear D gene. The V and J ends lost 1 base and 6 bases respectively, with 14 bases between them. The germline gives CDR1 SGDLS, CDR2 YYNGEE. The CDR3 loop spans 15 amino acids.

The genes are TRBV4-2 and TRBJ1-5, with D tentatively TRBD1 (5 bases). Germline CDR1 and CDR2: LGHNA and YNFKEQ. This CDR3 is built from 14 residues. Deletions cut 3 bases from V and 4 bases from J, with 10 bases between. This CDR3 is CASSHTGDNQPQHF. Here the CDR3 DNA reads TGTGCCAGCAGCCACACAGGAGATAATCAGCCCCAGCATTTT.

The CDR3 here is CASGGQGISTGELFF. The CDR3 bases are TGTGCCAGCGGGGGACAGGGCATTAGCACCGGGGAGCTGTTTTTT. This rearrangement joins TRBV9 to TRBJ2-2; 9 positions agree with TRBD1. CDR1 SGDLS and CDR2 YYNGEE come from the germline V gene. The trim removed 7 bases at V and 4 bases at J, leaving 8 bases unmatched. This CDR3 contains 15 residues.

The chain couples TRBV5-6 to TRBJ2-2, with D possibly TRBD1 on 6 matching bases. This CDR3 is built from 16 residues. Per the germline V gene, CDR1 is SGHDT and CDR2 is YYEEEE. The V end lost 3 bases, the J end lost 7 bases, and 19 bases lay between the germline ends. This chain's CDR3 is CASSWDDRSTDGELFF. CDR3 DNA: TGTGCCAGCAGCTGGGACGACAGGTCAACAGACGGGGAGCTGTTTTTT.

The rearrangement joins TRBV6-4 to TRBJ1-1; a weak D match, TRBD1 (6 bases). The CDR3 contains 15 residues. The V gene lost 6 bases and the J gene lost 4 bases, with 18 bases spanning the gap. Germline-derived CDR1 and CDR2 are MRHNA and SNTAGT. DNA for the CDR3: TGTGCCAGCAGCCCCTCCGAGGGGGTCGGCACTGAAGCTTTCTTT. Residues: CASSPSEGVGTEAFF.

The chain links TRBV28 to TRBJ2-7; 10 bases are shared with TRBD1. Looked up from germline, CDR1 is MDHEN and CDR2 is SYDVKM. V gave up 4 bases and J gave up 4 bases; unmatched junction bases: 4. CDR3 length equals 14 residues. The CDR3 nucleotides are TGTGCCAGCAGTTCCGGGACAGGGGTGTACGAGCAGTACTTC. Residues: CASSSGTGVYEQYF.